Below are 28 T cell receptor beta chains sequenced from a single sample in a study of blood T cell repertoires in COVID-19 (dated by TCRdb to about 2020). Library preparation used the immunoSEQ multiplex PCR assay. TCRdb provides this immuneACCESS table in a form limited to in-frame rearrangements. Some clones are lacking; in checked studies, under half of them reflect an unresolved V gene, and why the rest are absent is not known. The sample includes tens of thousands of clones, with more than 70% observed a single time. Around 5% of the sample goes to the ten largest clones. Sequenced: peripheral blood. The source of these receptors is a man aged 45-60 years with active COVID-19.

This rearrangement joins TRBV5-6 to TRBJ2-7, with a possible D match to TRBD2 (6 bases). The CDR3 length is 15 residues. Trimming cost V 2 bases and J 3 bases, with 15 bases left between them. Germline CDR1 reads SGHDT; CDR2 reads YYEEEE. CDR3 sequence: CASSFFDSRGYEQYF. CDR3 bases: TGTGCCAGCAGCTTCTTCGATTCGCGGGGCTACGAGCAGTACTTC.

For the CDR3, the DNA is TGTGCCAGCAGTTTAAATACTTTTGGAGATACGCAGTATTTT. It is translated as CASSLNTFGDTQYF. The genes are TRBV27 and TRBJ2-3, with D uncertain. The CDR3 runs 14 residues. V dropped 2 bases and J dropped 5 bases, with 11 bases sitting between them. CDR1 MNHEY and CDR2 SMNVEV come from the germline V gene (reference sequence).

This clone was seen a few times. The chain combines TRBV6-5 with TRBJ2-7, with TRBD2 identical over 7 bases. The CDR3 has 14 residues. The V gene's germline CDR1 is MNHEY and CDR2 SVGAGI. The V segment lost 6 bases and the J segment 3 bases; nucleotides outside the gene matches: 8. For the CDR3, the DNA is TGTGCCAGCAGCAGACTAGCCCTCAACTACGAGCAGTACTTC. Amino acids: CASSRLALNYEQYF.

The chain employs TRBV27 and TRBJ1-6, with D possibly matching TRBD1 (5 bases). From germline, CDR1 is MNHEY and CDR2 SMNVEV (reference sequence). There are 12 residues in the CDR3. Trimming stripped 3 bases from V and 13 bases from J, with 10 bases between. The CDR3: CASSFRTSPLHF. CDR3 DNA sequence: TGTGCCAGCAGTTTCCGGACATCTCCCCTCCACTTT.

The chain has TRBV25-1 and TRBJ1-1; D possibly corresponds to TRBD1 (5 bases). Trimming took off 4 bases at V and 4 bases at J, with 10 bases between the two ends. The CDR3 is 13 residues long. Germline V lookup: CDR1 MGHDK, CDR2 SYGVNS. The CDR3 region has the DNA TGTGCCAGCAGTGGGGGAGGGGCCACTGAAGCTTTCTTT. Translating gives CASSGGGATEAFF.

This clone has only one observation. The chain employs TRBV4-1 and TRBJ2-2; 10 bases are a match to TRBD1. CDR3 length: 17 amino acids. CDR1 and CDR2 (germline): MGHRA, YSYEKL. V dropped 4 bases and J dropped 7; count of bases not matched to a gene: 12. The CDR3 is CASSPFGRDRGNGELFF. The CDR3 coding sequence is TGCGCCAGCAGCCCCTTTGGGCGGGACAGGGGTAACGGGGAGCTGTTTTTT.

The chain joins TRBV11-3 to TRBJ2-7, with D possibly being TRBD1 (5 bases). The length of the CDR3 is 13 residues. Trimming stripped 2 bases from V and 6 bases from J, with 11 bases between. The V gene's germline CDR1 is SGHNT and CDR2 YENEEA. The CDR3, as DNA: TGTGCCAGCAGCTTATCGGACATAGGCGAGCAGTACTTC. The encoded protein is CASSLSDIGEQYF.

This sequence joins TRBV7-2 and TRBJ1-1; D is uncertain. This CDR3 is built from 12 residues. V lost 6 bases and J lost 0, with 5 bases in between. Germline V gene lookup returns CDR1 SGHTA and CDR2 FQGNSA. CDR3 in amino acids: CASRLMNTEAFF. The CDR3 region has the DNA TGTGCCAGCAGACTCATGAACACTGAAGCTTTCTTT.

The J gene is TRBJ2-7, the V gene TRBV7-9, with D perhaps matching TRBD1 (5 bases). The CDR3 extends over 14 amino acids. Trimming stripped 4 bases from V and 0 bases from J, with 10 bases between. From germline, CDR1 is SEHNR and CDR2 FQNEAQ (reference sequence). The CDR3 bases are TGTGCCAGCAGCTCGACAGCCAGCTCCTACGAGCAGTACTTC. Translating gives CASSSTASSYEQYF.

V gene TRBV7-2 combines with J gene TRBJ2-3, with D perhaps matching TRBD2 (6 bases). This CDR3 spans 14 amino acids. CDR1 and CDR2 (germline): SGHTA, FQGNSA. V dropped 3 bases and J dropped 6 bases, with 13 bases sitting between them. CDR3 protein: CASSLGRDSDTQYF. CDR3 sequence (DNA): TGTGCCAGCAGCTTGGGGCGGGATTCTGATACGCAGTATTTT.

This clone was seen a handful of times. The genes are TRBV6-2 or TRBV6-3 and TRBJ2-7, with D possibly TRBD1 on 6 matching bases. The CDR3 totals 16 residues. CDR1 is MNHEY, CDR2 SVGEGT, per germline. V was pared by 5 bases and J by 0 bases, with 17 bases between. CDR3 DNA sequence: TGTGCCAGCAGTCCCCCGATCTACAGGGACTCCTACGAGCAGTACTTC. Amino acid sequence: CASSPPIYRDSYEQYF.

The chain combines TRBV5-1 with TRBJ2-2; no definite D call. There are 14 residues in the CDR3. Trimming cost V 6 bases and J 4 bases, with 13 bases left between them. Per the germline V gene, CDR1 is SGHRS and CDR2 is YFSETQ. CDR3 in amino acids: CASTPGGVTGELFF. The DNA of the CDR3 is TGCGCCAGCACCCCCGGCGGTGTCACCGGGGAGCTGTTTTTT.

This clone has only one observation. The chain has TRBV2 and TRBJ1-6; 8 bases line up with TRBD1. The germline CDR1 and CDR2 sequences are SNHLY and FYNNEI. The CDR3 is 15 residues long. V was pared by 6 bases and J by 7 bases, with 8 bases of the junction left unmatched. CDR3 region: CASRDRDGRNSPLHF. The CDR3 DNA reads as TGTGCCAGCAGGGACAGGGATGGGAGGAATTCACCCCTCCACTTT.

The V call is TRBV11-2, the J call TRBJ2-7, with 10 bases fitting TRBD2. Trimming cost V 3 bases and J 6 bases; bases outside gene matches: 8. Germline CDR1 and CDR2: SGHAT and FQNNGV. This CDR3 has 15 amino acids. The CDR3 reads CASSFSGRTRAEQYF. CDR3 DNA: TGTGCCAGCAGCTTTAGCGGGAGGACGAGGGCCGAGCAGTACTTC.

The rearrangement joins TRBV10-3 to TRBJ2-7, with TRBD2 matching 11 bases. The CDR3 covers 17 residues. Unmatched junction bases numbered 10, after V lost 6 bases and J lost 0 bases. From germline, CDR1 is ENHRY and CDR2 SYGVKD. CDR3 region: CAIRPTSGGSSSYEQYF. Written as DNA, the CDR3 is TGTGCCATCAGACCTACTAGCGGGGGTTCGAGCTCCTACGAGCAGTACTTC.

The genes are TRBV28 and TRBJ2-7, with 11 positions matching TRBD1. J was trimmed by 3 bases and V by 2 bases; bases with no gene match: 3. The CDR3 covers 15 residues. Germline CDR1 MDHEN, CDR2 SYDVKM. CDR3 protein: CASSLSGTGGYEQYF. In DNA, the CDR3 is TGTGCCAGCAGTTTAAGTGGGACAGGGGGCTACGAGCAGTACTTC.

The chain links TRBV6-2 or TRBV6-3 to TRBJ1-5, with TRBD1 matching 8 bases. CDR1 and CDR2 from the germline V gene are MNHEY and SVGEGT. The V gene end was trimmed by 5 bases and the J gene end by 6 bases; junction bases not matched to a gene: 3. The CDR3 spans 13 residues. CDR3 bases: TGTGCCAGCAGTCGACAGGGGAGTCAGCCCCAGCATTTT. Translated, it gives CASSRQGSQPQHF.

CDR3 region: CASSEGDFNEKLFF. In nucleotides, the CDR3 is TGCGCCAGCAGCGAGGGGGATTTTAATGAAAAACTGTTTTTT. The chain carries TRBV5-1 and TRBJ1-4; D may be TRBD1 (6 bases). V was cut by 4 bases and J by 4 bases, with 11 bases left in between. There are 14 residues in the CDR3. Germline V gene lookup returns CDR1 SGHRS and CDR2 YFSETQ.

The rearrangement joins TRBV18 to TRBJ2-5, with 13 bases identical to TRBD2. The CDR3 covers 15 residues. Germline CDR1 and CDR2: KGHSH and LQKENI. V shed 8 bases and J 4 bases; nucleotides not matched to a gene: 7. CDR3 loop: CASQTRLAGGETQYF. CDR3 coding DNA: TGTGCCAGCCAAACCCGACTAGCGGGAGGAGAGACCCAGTACTTC.

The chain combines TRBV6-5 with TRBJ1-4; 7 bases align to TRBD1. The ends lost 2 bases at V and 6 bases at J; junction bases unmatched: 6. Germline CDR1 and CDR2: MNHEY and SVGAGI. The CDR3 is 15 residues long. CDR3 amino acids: CASSYGTAIHEKLFF. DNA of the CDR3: TGTGCCAGCAGTTACGGGACAGCTATACATGAAAAACTGTTTTTT.

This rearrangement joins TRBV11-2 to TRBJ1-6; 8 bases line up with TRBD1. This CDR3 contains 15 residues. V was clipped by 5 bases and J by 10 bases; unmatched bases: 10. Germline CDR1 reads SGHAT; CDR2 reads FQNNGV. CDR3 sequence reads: CASSQTGQGLSPLHF. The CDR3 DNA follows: TGTGCCAGCAGCCAGACCGGACAGGGTCTCTCACCCCTCCACTTT.

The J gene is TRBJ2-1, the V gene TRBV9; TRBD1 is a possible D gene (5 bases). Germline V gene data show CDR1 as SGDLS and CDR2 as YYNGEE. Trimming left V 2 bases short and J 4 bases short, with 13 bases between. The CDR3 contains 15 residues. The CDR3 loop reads CASSVTAKAYNEQFF. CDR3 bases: TGTGCCAGCAGCGTGACAGCCAAGGCATACAATGAGCAGTTCTTC.

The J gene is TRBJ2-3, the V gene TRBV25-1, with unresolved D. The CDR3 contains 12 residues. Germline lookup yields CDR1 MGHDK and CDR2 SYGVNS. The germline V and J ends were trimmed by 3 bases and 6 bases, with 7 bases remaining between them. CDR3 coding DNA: TGTGCCAGCAGTGAGTACTCCGATACGCAGTATTTT. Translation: CASSEYSDTQYF.

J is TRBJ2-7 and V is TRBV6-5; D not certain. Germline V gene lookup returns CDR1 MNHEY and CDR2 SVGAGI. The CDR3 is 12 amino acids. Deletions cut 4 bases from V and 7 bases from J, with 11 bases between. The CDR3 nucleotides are TGTGCCAGCAGTTCCCACAGATGGGAGCAGTACTTC. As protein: CASSSHRWEQYF.

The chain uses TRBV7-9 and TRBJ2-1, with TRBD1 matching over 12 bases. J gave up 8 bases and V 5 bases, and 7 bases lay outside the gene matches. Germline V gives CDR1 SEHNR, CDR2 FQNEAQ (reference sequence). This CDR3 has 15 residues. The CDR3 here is CASSPSGQGAYEQFF. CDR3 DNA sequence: TGTGCCAGCAGCCCATCGGGACAGGGGGCGTATGAGCAGTTCTTC.

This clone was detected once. CDR3 region: CASSQVVFNREGAFF. CDR3 in DNA: TGCGCCAGCAGCCAAGTGGTCTTTAACCGAGAGGGAGCTTTCTTT. This rearrangement joins TRBV4-1 to TRBJ1-1, with unresolved D. Per the germline V gene, CDR1 is MGHRA and CDR2 is YSYEKL. Trimming left V 1 base short and J 10 bases short, with 19 bases between. This CDR3 has 15 amino acids.

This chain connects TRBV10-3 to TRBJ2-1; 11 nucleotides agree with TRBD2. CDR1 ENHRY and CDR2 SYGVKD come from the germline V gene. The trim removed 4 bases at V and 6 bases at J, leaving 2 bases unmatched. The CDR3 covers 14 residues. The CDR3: CAISAGTSGNEQFF. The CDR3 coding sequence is TGTGCCATCAGTGCCGGGACTAGCGGCAATGAGCAGTTCTTC.

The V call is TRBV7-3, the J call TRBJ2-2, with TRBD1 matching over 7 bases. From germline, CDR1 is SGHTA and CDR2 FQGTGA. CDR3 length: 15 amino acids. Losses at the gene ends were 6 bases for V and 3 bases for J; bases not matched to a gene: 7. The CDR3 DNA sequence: TGTGCCAGCAGAGCGAACAGGGGAGACACCGGGGAGCTGTTTTTT. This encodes CASRANRGDTGELFF.